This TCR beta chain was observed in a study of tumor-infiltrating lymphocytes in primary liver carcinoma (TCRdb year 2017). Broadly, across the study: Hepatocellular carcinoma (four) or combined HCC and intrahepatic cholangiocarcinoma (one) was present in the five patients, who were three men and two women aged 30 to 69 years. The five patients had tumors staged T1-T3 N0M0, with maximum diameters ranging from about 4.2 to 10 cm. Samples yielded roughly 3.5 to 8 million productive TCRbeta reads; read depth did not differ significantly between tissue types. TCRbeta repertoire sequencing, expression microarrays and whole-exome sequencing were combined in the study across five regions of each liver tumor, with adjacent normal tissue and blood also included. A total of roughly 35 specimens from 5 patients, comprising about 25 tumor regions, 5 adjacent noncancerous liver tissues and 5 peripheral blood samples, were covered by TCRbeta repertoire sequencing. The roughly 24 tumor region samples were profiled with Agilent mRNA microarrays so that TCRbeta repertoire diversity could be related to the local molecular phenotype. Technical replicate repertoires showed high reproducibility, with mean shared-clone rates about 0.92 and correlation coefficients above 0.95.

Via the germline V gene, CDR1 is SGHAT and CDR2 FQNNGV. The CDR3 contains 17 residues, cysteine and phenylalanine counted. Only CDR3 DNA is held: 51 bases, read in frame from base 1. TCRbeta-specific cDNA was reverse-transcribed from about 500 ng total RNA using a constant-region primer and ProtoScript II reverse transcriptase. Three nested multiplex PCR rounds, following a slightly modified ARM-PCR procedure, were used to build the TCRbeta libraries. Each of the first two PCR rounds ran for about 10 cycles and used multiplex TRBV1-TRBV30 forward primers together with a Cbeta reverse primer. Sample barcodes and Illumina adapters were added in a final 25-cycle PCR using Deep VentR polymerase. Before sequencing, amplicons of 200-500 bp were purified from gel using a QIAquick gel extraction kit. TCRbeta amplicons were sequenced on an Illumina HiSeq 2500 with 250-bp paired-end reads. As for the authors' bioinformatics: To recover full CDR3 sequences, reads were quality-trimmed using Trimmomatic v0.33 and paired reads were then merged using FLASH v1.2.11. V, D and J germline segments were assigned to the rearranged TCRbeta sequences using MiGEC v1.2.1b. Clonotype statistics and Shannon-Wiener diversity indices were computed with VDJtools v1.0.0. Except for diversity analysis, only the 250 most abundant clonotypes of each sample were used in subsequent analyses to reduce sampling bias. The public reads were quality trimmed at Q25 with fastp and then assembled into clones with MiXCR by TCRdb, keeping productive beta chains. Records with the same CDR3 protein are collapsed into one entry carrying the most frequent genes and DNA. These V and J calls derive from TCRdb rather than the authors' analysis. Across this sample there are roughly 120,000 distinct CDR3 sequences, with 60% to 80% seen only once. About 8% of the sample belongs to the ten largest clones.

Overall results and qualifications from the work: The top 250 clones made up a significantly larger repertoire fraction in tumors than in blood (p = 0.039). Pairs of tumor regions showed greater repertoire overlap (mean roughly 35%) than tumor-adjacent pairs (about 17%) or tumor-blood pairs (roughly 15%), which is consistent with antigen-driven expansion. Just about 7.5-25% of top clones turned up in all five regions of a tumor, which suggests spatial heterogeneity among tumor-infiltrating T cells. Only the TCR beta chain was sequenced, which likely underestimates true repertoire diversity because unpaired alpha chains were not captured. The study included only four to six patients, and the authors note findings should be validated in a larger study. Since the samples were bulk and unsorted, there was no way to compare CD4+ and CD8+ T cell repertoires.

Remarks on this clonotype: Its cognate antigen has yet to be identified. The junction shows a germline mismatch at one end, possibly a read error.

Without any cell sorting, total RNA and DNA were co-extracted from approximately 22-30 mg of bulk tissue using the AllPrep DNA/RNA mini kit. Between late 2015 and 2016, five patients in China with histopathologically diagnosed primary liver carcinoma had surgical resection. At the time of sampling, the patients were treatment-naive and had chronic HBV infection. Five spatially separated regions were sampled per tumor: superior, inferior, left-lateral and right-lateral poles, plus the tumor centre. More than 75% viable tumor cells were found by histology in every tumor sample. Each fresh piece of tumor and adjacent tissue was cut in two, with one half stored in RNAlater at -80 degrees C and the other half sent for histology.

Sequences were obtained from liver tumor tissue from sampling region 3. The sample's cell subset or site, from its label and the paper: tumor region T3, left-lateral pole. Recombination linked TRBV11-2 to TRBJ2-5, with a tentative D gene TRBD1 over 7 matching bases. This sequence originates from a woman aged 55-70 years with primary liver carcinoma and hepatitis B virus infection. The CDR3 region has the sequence CASSRPTGATGEETQYF. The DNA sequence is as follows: TGTGCCAGCAGCAGACCTACAGGGGCCACCGGGGAGGAGACCCAATACTTC.